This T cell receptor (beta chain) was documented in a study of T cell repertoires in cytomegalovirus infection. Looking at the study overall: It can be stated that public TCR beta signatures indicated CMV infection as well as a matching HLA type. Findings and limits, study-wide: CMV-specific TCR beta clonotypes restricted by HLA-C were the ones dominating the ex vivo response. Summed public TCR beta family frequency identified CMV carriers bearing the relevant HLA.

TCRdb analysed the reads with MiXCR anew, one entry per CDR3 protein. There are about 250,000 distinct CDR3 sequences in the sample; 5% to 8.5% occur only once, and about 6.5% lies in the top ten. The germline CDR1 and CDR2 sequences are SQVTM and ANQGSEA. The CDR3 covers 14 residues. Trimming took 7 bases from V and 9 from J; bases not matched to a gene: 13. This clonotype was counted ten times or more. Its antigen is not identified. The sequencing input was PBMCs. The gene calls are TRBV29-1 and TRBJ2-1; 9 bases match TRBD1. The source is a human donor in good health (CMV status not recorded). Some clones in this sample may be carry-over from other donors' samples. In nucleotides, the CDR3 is TGCAGCGCGACGGGACAGGGAGGGGGGGGTGAGCAGTTCTTC. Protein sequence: CSATGQGGGGEQFF.